This paragraph reports one T cell receptor beta chain. This receptor's antigen is unknown. Base-call qualities are not available, and no considerably larger clone is one nucleotide away. The identical CDR3 is also encoded by other nucleotide sequences in the sample. Using the deep immunoSEQ assay, multiplex PCR amplified TCR CDR3 regions from genomic DNA. Genomic DNA extracted from each cell subset was distributed evenly over all wells of several immunoSEQ 96-well plates, and each plate served as one replicate. For sorted subsets, around 0.2 ug of genomic DNA, equivalent to 30,000 or so T cell genomes, went into each replicate PCR. Purified libraries were measured with a Qubit 3.0 fluorometer, size-checked on a Bioanalyzer 2100, and measured again with the KAPA Library Quantification kit. Every immunoSEQ 96-well plate was sequenced on a dedicated single-read 150-cycle Illumina NextSeq 550 flow cell. The published analysis was carried out like this. Because the immunoSEQ output held only junctional sequences and lacked quality scores, the filtering could not match the filtering applied to full-length reads. To assign V/J genes and CDR3, sequences were annotated using PyIR, a Python wrapper for IgBLAST v1.9, with IMGT germline references. Reads with weak V/J assignments (E-value above 1e-6), missing CDR3, stop codons, out-of-frame junctions, or ambiguous translated residues were removed. V3J clonotypes were defined by identical inferred V gene, J gene, and CDR3 amino acid sequence. To compute the percentage overlap between repertoires, the number of shared unique clonotypes was divided by the size of the smaller repertoire. Richness of each repertoire was evaluated using RTK rarefaction, the Chao1 estimator, and Recon v2.1 estimates of unobserved clonotypes. For all TCRbeta clonotypes obtained by the gDNA method from a few donors, generation probabilities were computed with OLGA. Entries here come from immuneACCESS through TCRdb and include only in-frame sequences with V and J called. Some clones fail to appear in such tables; in the studies checked, an unresolved V gene covers under half of the shortfall, and the cause of the remainder is unknown. V and J calls and clone size are as listed in that table; D and trimming were resolved from the DNA. The sample includes just over 2,000,000 clones, with about 95% observed a single time. The ten largest clones capture 0.9% to 1.3% of the sample.

The data originate from a study of shared clonotypes between healthy human individuals (dated by TCRdb to about 2020). At the level of the whole study: The cohort comprised a couple of women and a few men aged 18 to 49 years. For each donor, three plates each were used for CD4 naive and CD4 memory, two plates were used for CD8 naive, and one plate was used for CD8 memory. The study deeply sequenced blood TCR repertoires of five healthy adults to estimate repertoire size and the extent of clonotype sharing between individuals. Libraries were prepared and TCR repertoires were sequenced by different laboratories using diverse techniques, in order to increase sequencing depth and limit assay-specific biases. Between about 0.94 and 8.9 billion PBMCs per donor were obtained by leukapheresis. Beyond this particular receptor, the publication reports: Because the study included only a small number of donors, the genetic and exposure-history diversity represented was limited. Pairwise subsampling indicated that sequencing depth was expected to affect the degree of clonotype sharing among donors. Sampling was restricted to blood, and TCR repertoires in tissue are likely to differ from TCR repertoires in blood. Higher generation probabilities were observed for clonotypes shared by all four sorted-subset donors than for non-shared clonotypes. When several donors were compared, the shared fraction of clonotypes was roughly 4.8% for naive CD4, 3.5% to 4% for naive CD8, 2% to 2.5% for memory CD4, and about 0.36% for memory CD8. Naive subsets generally had larger estimated clonotype richness than memory subsets. Even with the large sequencing depth, rarefaction of the sorted-subset datasets indicated that sequencing was incomplete.

CD8 naive samples were CD45RO-negative cells positively selected for CCR7, giving a CD45RA+CCR7+ population that excluded TemRA cells. The donors were healthy, HIV-negative adults with no recently reported acute infections or vaccinations. Every donor was a Caucasian adult residing in Nashville, Tennessee, USA. Blood was obtained by leukapheresis, after which PBMCs were separated by Ficoll-Histopaque density gradient centrifugation and cryopreserved in liquid nitrogen vapor phase. Analytical flow cytometry was used to check the purity and quantity of every magnetically sorted T cell population. Genomic DNA was isolated from each sorted fraction and quantified by UV absorbance on a Nanodrop 2000c. Spanning cysteine to phenylalanine, the CDR3 consists of 14 amino acids. Only the CDR3 portion is preserved as DNA: 42 bases, with reading frame beginning at the first base. From the germline V gene, CDR1 is MDHEN and CDR2 is SYDVKM. V has 5 bases trimmed and J has 7 bases trimmed; junction bases matching no gene number 7.

The TCR sequence derives from a man between 18 and 35 years old in good health. Sequenced material: naive CD8+ T cells sorted from blood. The cell subset or site label here, explained by the study, means: CD45RA+CCR7+. The chain joins TRBV28 to TRBJ1-4, with 7 bases matching TRBD1. The CDR3 is CASSRQGNGEKLFF. The base sequence is TGTGCCAGCAGTAGACAGGGTAACGGTGAAAAACTGTTTTTT.